These 31 T cell receptor beta chains originate from one sample sequenced in a study of cytomegalovirus exposure and HLA in healthy donors. Sequencing was performed with immunoSEQ multiplex PCR; in TCRdb, only in-frame clones are kept and a portion is missing. This sample has about 360,000 clones, with 86% found just once. Sample: PBMCs. These receptors originate from a woman under 30 in good health and CMV-seronegative.

The chain couples TRBV28 to TRBJ1-1, with no clear D. The CDR3 totals 12 residues. Germline CDR1 MDHEN, CDR2 SYDVKM. The V gene lost 6 bases and the J gene lost 4 bases, with 9 bases spanning the gap. CDR3 protein: CASRQVATEAFF. The CDR3 coding sequence is TGTGCCAGCAGGCAGGTGGCCACTGAAGCTTTCTTT.

This clone was counted a few times. The rearrangement uses TRBV10-1 and TRBJ2-2; TRBD2 agrees at 14 bases. This CDR3 region has 17 residues. CDR1 is WNHNN and CDR2 is SYGVQD in the germline V gene (reference sequence). Trimming at V came to 8 bases and at J to 5 bases, leaving 10 bases not matched to a gene. The CDR3 sequence is CASVPGTSGSCTGELFF. Written as DNA, the CDR3 is TGCGCCAGCGTACCCGGGACTAGCGGGAGTTGTACCGGGGAGCTGTTTTTT.

This chain joins TRBV30 and TRBJ1-2, with a weak D call TRBD1 (6 bases). This CDR3 has 13 amino acids. Trimming removed 5 bases from V and 7 bases from J, with 17 bases in between. Germline lookup yields CDR1 GTSNPN and CDR2 SVGIG (reference sequence). DNA for the CDR3: TGTGCCTGGGGGGGCAGGGTAACCCTTGGCTACACCTTC. Its protein is CAWGGRVTLGYTF.

The chain recombines TRBV9 with TRBJ2-6, with TRBD2 identical over 10 bases. This CDR3 region has 21 residues. The V segment lost 0 bases and the J segment 9 bases; nucleotides outside the gene matches: 21. Germline loops: CDR1 SGDLS, CDR2 YYNGEE. The CDR3 bases are TGTGCCAGCAGCGTAGCCCCCCGCCTTACTAGCGGGATTCCGCGGGGCAACGTCCTGACTTTC. Its protein product is CASSVAPRLTSGIPRGNVLTF.

V is TRBV11-2 and J is TRBJ2-1; 13 bases match TRBD2. The CDR3 length is 17 residues. Trimming at V came to 4 bases and at J to 4 bases, leaving 7 bases not matched to a gene. CDR1 SGHAT and CDR2 FQNNGV come from the germline V gene. CDR3: CASSSGLAGDRYNEQFF. The CDR3 region has the DNA TGTGCCAGCAGCTCAGGACTAGCGGGAGATCGGTACAATGAGCAGTTCTTC. The full variable domain, in which reference TRBV11-2 and TRBJ2-1 provide the parts outside the CDR3, is EAGVAQSPRYKIIEKRQSVAFWCNPISGHATLYWYQQILGQGPKLLIQFQNNGVVDDSQLPKDRFSAERLKGVDSTLKIQPAKLEDSAVYLCASSSGLAGDRYNEQFFGPGTRLTVL.

The chain uses TRBV30 and TRBJ1-6; 7 positions match TRBD1. Germline loops: CDR1 GTSNPN, CDR2 SVGIG (reference sequence). Unmatched junction bases numbered 6, after V lost 4 bases and J lost 9 bases. CDR3 size: 13 residues. This chain's CDR3 is CAWNRQGGSPLHF. DNA of the CDR3: TGTGCCTGGAATAGACAGGGTGGTTCACCCCTCCACTTT.

The V call is TRBV6-6, the J call TRBJ2-7, with D maybe TRBD2 (6 bases). Germline-derived CDR1 and CDR2 are MNHNY and SVGAGI (reference sequence). The CDR3 extends over 16 amino acids. Trimming left V 4 bases short and J 2 bases short, with 18 bases between. The CDR3 is CASSSARRDRPYEQYF. The CDR3 DNA follows: TGTGCCAGCAGTTCCGCGCGGCGGGATCGACCCTACGAGCAGTACTTC.

The chain recombines TRBV29-1 with TRBJ2-2; no firm D call. The CDR3 is 13 residues long. Deletions cut 0 bases from V and 4 bases from J, with 6 bases between. The germline V gene has CDR1 SQVTM and CDR2 ANQGSEA. The CDR3 DNA sequence: TGCAGCGTTGAAGATGGCATCACCGGGGAGCTGTTTTTT. Its protein product is CSVEDGITGELFF.

Written as DNA, the CDR3 is TGTGCCAGCAGCCCCGGGGGGGCGTGGAATTCACCCCTCCACTTT. Its translation is CASSPGGAWNSPLHF. The rearrangement uses TRBV7-8 and TRBJ1-6, with TRBD1 as a possible D gene (6 bases). This CDR3 spans 15 amino acids. V was cut by 5 bases and J by 7 bases, with 15 bases left in between. Germline CDR1 and CDR2: SGHVS and FQNEAQ. The full variable domain, completed using reference TRBV7-8 and TRBJ1-6, is GAGVSQSPRYKVAKRGQDVALRCDPISGHVSLFWYQQALGQGPEFLTYFQNEAQLDKSGLPSDRFFAERPEGSVSTLKIQRTQQEDSAVYLCASSPGGAWNSPLHFGNGTRLTVT.

This chain links TRBV11-2 with TRBJ2-7, with TRBD1 matching 9 bases. V lost 0 bases to trimming and J lost 3 bases; unmatched junction nucleotides: 6. Germline V gene data show CDR1 as SGHAT and CDR2 as FQNNGV. This CDR3 contains 16 residues. The CDR3 bases are TGTGCCAGCAGCTTAGATCCGGGGGGACAGGGCTACGAGCAGTACTTC. The encoded protein is CASSLDPGGQGYEQYF.

The J gene is TRBJ2-5, the V gene TRBV7-8; 13 nucleotides agree with TRBD2. Germline V gene sequence: CDR1 SGHVS, CDR2 FQNEAQ. The CDR3 consists of 17 residues. V lost 5 bases and J lost 4; bases outside the gene matches: 10. CDR3 region: CASSETSGRSFGETQYF. The DNA of the CDR3 is TGTGCCAGCAGCGAGACTAGCGGGAGGAGTTTTGGAGAGACCCAGTACTTC.

The rearrangement joins TRBV5-6 to TRBJ2-7; TRBD1 matches at 10 bases. Germline CDR1 reads SGHDT; CDR2 reads YYEEEE. The CDR3 contains 16 residues. V was clipped by 3 bases and J by 0 bases; unmatched bases: 6. The CDR3 DNA sequence: TGTGCCAGCAGCTCGGGCCGGGACAGGGGCTCCTACGAGCAGTACTTC. This translates into CASSSGRDRGSYEQYF.

With regard to this clone: This could be a read error, since a much larger clone is one nucleotide away. CDR3 protein: CASSQETGESFEAFF. The CDR3 nucleotides are TGCGCCAGCAGCCAGGAAACAGGGGAGTCGTTTGAAGCTTTCTTT. V gene TRBV4-1 combines with J gene TRBJ1-1, with 7 bases fitting TRBD1. Germline CDR1 is MGHRA and CDR2 is YSYEKL. Germline trimming cut 3 bases from V and 7 bases from J; bases unmatched to any gene: 11. CDR3 length equals 15 residues.

A single count supports this clone. The V and J genes are TRBV27 and TRBJ2-3; 9 nucleotides align to TRBD2. CDR1 is MNHEY and CDR2 is SMNVEV in the germline V gene (reference sequence). This CDR3 region has 16 residues. The V and J ends lost 1 base and 0 bases, in that order; junction bases with no gene match: 2. For the CDR3, the DNA is TGTGCCAGCAGTTTATTTGCGGGAGGGAGCACAGATACGCAGTATTTT. As protein: CASSLFAGGSTDTQYF.

The chain couples TRBV28 to TRBJ2-3; no firm D call. Germline values: CDR1 MDHEN, CDR2 SYDVKM. The CDR3 consists of 12 residues. Trimming removed 6 bases from V and 6 bases from J, with 10 bases in between. The CDR3 DNA is TGTGCCAGCAGCCTTTTGTTGGATACGCAGTATTTT. Its translation: CASSLLLDTQYF.

The chain couples TRBV5-1 to TRBJ2-1, with TRBD1 matching 8 bases. The germline V gene encodes CDR1 SGHRS and CDR2 YFSETQ. Trimming removed 2 bases from V and 4 bases from J; junction bases left unmatched: 8. The length of the CDR3 is 16 residues. The CDR3 loop is CASSLSTGAVYNEQFF. CDR3 sequence (DNA): TGCGCCAGCAGCTTATCGACAGGGGCCGTTTACAATGAGCAGTTCTTC.

The chain joins TRBV25-1 to TRBJ2-1; possible D gene TRBD2, 5 bases. The length of the CDR3 is 13 residues. Trimming pared 6 bases from V and 5 bases from J, leaving 11 bases between. Germline assignment: CDR1 MGHDK and CDR2 SYGVNS. The CDR3 nucleotides read TGTGCCAGCAGCCCCCAGAGGGACAATGAGCAGTTCTTC. Translated, it gives CASSPQRDNEQFF.

Here the CDR3 reads CASSLPPGEQFF. Written as DNA, the CDR3 is TGTGCCAGCAGTTTACCTCCGGGAGAGCAGTTCTTC. This chain uses TRBV27 with TRBJ2-1, with a possible D match to TRBD2 (5 bases). The V end lost 2 bases, the J end lost 10 bases, and 9 bases lay between the germline ends. This CDR3 spans 12 amino acids. Germline CDR1 and CDR2: MNHEY and SMNVEV (reference sequence).

This clone appeared a single time. J is TRBJ1-2 and V is TRBV6-1; possible D gene TRBD1, 5 bases. The CDR3 extends over 14 amino acids. Trimming pared 6 bases from V and 2 bases from J, leaving 13 bases between. CDR1 MNHNS and CDR2 SASEGT come from the germline V gene. CDR3 loop: CASRDSGGNYGYTF. The DNA for the CDR3 is TGTGCCAGCAGGGATAGCGGGGGGAACTATGGCTACACCTTC.

J is TRBJ2-5 and V is TRBV5-4, with TRBD1 matching over 7 bases. V shed 4 bases, J shed 2 bases, and the junction held 5 bases outside the gene matches. Germline CDR1 is SGHNT and CDR2 is YYREEE (reference sequence). The CDR3 consists of 14 residues. The CDR3 DNA reads TGTGCCAGCAGCGAGGGACAGCAACAAGAGACCCAGTACTTC. Protein: CASSEGQQQETQYF.

The V and J genes are TRBV29-1 and TRBJ2-7; TRBD1 aligns across 8 bases. The V segment lost 3 bases and the J segment 6 bases; nucleotides outside the gene matches: 4. Germline V gene sequence: CDR1 SQVTM, CDR2 ANQGSEA. The CDR3 runs to 12 residues. The CDR3 protein is CSVDEQGGEQYF. CDR3 nucleotides: TGCAGCGTTGATGAACAGGGGGGCGAGCAGTACTTC.

This clone was seen only a few times. The rearrangement uses TRBV28 and TRBJ1-5, with D possibly matching TRBD1 (6 bases). Germline V CDR1 and CDR2: MDHEN, SYDVKM. V was cut by 6 bases and J by 5 bases, with 8 bases left in between. The CDR3 loop spans 12 amino acids. As DNA, the CDR3 is TGTGCCAGCAGCTCAGGGGATCAGCCCCAGCATTTT. Protein sequence: CASSSGDQPQHF.

The chain employs TRBV4-1 and TRBJ2-5; tentative D call: TRBD2 (5 bases). This CDR3 region has 17 residues. Trimming removed 5 bases from V and 2 bases from J, with 21 bases in between. CDR1 is MGHRA and CDR2 is YSYEKL in the germline V gene. The CDR3 protein is CASSTRERLGVQETQYF. DNA for the CDR3: TGCGCCAGCAGCACAAGGGAAAGGCTCGGGGTGCAAGAGACCCAGTACTTC.

This clone came up once. The chain is built from TRBV27 and TRBJ2-7; 7 nucleotides match TRBD1. After removal of 5 bases from V and 4 bases from J, the junction contained 11 bases not matched to a gene. Germline V gives CDR1 MNHEY, CDR2 SMNVEV (reference sequence). The CDR3 sequence is 15 residues long. As DNA, the CDR3 is TGTGCCAGCAGTCCTTCAGGGGGATCGGTTTACGAGCAGTACTTC. Encoded protein: CASSPSGGSVYEQYF.

The V gene is TRBV4-2, the J gene TRBJ2-3, with 9 bases lining up with TRBD2. This CDR3 is 17 amino acids long. The V and J ends lost 6 bases and 0 bases, in that order; junction bases with no gene match: 10. Germline CDR1 reads LGHNA; CDR2 reads YNFKEQ. The CDR3 reads CASSGTSLRLSTDTQYF. The CDR3 nucleotides are TGTGCCAGCAGTGGGACTAGCCTAAGGTTAAGCACAGATACGCAGTATTTT.

The chain recombines TRBV6-4 with TRBJ2-6; D is unclear. The ends were cut back, 2 bases at V and 2 bases at J, with 7 bases in the middle. The CDR3 contains 15 residues. CDR1 is MRHNA, CDR2 SNTAGT, per germline. The CDR3 DNA follows: TGTGCCAGCAGTGACGTTGGGCCTGGGGCCAACGTCCTGACTTTC. Amino acid sequence: CASSDVGPGANVLTF.

This clone was detected a few times. The chain recombines TRBV28 with TRBJ1-1; 8 bases line up with TRBD1. With V trimmed by 6 bases and J by 0 bases, 3 bases remained unmatched. The germline gives CDR1 MDHEN, CDR2 SYDVKM. This CDR3 spans 14 amino acids. CDR3 sequence reads: CASRSRGLNTEAFF. The CDR3 region has the DNA TGTGCCAGCAGGTCCAGGGGGCTGAACACTGAAGCTTTCTTT.

This clone has just one count. The chain combines TRBV6-5 with TRBJ2-5; perhaps TRBD2 as D (5 bases). There are 14 residues in the CDR3. The germline V gene encodes CDR1 MNHEY and CDR2 SVGAGI. Trimming left V 5 bases short and J 5 bases short, with 15 bases between. CDR3 loop: CASSLRGQRETQYF. CDR3 coding DNA: TGTGCCAGCAGTCTGCGAGGGCAGAGGGAGACCCAGTACTTC.

The chain couples TRBV4-1 to TRBJ1-5, with TRBD1 identical over 7 bases. V lost 10 bases, J lost 7 bases, and 13 bases stayed unmatched. This CDR3 spans 14 amino acids. The germline gives CDR1 MGHRA, CDR2 YSYEKL. CDR3 sequence (DNA): TGCGCCACGCGACCGGGGACAGCTGAACAGCCCCAGCATTTT. This encodes CATRPGTAEQPQHF.

This rearrangement joins TRBV27 to TRBJ1-4; D not certain. This CDR3 is 14 amino acids long. The ends were cut back, 4 bases at V and 4 bases at J, with 10 bases in the middle. Germline V gene sequence: CDR1 MNHEY, CDR2 SMNVEV (reference sequence). This CDR3 reads CASSSPRVNEKLFF. Here the CDR3 DNA reads TGTGCCAGCAGTTCCCCCCGGGTTAATGAAAAACTGTTTTTT.

This chain connects TRBV28 to TRBJ2-5, with 8 bases fitting TRBD2. The J segment lost 6 bases and the V segment lost 4 bases, leaving 4 bases of the junction unmatched. Germline V gene sequence: CDR1 MDHEN, CDR2 SYDVKM. This CDR3 region has 13 residues. In DNA form, the CDR3 reads TGTGCCAGCAGTTCGAGCGGGAGAAAGACCCAGTACTTC. As protein: CASSSSGRKTQYF.